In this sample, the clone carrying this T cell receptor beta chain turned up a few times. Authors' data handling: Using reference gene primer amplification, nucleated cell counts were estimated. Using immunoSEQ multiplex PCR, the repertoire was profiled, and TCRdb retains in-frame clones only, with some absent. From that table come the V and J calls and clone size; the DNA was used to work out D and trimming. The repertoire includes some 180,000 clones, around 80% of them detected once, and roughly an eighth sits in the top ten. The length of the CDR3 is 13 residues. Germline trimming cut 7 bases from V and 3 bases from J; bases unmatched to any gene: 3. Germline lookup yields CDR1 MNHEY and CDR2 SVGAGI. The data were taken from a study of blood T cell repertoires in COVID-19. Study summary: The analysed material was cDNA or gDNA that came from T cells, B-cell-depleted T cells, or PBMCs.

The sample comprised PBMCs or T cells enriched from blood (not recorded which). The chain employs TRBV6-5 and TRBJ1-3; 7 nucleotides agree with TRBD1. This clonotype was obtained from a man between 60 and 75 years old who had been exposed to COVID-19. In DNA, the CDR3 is TGTGCCAGCACACAGGGGAGTGGAAACACCATATATTTT. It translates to CASTQGSGNTIYF.